The 19 T cell receptor beta chains reported below all come from one sample, sequenced in a study of blood T cell repertoires in COVID-19. Using immunoSEQ multiplex PCR, the repertoire was profiled, and TCRdb retains in-frame clones only, with some absent. The table includes approximately 37,000 clones, roughly 88% detected once. Specimen: peripheral blood. Source of these receptors: a woman aged 65 to 85 with acute or convalescent COVID-19.

The rearrangement links TRBV5-1 to TRBJ2-3, with 10 nucleotides matching TRBD2. Trimming removed 0 bases from V and 3 bases from J; junction bases left unmatched: 4. The CDR3 is made up of 16 amino acids. Germline CDR1 SGHRS, CDR2 YFSETQ. In nucleotides, the CDR3 is TGCGCCAGCAGCTTGGGGCTAGCGGGAGTAACAGATACGCAGTATTTT. Its protein product is CASSLGLAGVTDTQYF.

The chain is built from TRBV5-5 and TRBJ1-5, with D hard to call. The length of the CDR3 is 17 residues. Trimming stripped 4 bases from V and 3 bases from J, with 20 bases between. Looked up from germline, CDR1 is SGHKS and CDR2 is YYEKEE (reference sequence). CDR3 residues: CASSLSQTAHVNQPQHF. The CDR3 nucleotides read TGTGCCAGCAGCCTCAGCCAAACAGCCCATGTCAATCAGCCCCAGCATTTT.

V is TRBV6-5 and J is TRBJ2-1; the match to TRBD2 covers 8 bases. The germline V gene encodes CDR1 MNHEY and CDR2 SVGAGI. Trimming at V came to 6 bases and at J to 5 bases, leaving 9 bases not matched to a gene. The CDR3 length is 15 residues. The CDR3 reads CASRPGGSGNNEQFF. The CDR3 nucleotides are TGTGCCAGCAGACCCGGGGGTAGCGGGAACAATGAGCAGTTCTTC.

The rearrangement joins TRBV27 to TRBJ1-3; D uncertain. The CDR3 is 15 amino acids. The germline gives CDR1 MNHEY, CDR2 SMNVEV (reference sequence). Between the trimmed V and J ends, which lost 5 bases and 0 bases, there was a span of 11 bases. This chain's CDR3 is CASSPWATSGNTIYF. The CDR3 nucleotides are TGTGCCAGCAGTCCCTGGGCAACCTCTGGAAACACCATATATTTT.

Written as DNA, the CDR3 is TGTGCCAGCTCTGCTAGACTAGCGGAAGAGACCCAGTACTTC. Translation gives CASSARLAEETQYF. The chain links TRBV2 to TRBJ2-5; 9 nucleotides match TRBD2. The germline gives CDR1 SNHLY, CDR2 FYNNEI. V dropped 8 bases and J dropped 3; count of bases not matched to a gene: 7. CDR3 length: 14 amino acids.

A single count supports this clone. The V gene is TRBV3-1 (or the pseudogene TRBV3-2), the J gene TRBJ2-3; perhaps TRBD2 as D (6 bases). CDR1 is LGHDT and CDR2 is YNNKEL in the germline V gene (reference sequence). V was trimmed by 4 bases and J by 4 bases, leaving 18 bases between them. This CDR3 comprises 16 residues. Here the CDR3 reads CASSLRDLWGADTQYF. In DNA form, the CDR3 reads TGTGCCAGCAGCCTCCGGGACCTCTGGGGGGCAGATACGCAGTATTTT.

This chain links TRBV5-1 with TRBJ1-1, with D possibly being TRBD1 (6 bases). Per the germline V gene, CDR1 is SGHRS and CDR2 is YFSETQ. Trimming pared 4 bases from V and 11 bases from J, leaving 15 bases between. There are 12 residues in the CDR3. CDR3 DNA: TGCGCCAGCAGCCGCGGACAGAGACGTGCTTTCTTT. Protein: CASSRGQRRAFF.

This chain links TRBV14 with TRBJ2-2; 9 bases match TRBD2. Germline assignment: CDR1 SGHDN and CDR2 FVKESK. With 2 bases clipped from V and 5 bases from J, the junction kept 9 bases outside the gene matches. The CDR3 contains 17 residues. The chain's CDR3 is CASSQRGGRALTGELFF. The CDR3 DNA reads as TGTGCCAGCAGCCAACGAGGCGGGAGGGCCTTAACCGGGGAGCTGTTTTTT.

This rearrangement joins TRBV10-3 to TRBJ2-1, with D perhaps matching TRBD2 (6 bases). The CDR3 is 13 residues long. V was shortened by 5 bases and J by 9 bases, with 14 bases between the two germline ends. The V gene's germline CDR1 is ENHRY and CDR2 SYGVKD. CDR3 coding DNA: TGTGCCATCAGTTCGGGAGCGAGAGTTGAGCAGTTCTTC. Its protein product is CAISSGARVEQFF.

This chain links TRBV10-3 with TRBJ2-5; no clear D gene. V shed 6 bases and J shed 1 base, with 6 bases lying between them. There are 12 residues in the CDR3. Per germline, CDR1 ENHRY and CDR2 SYGVKD. CDR3 DNA sequence: TGTGCCATCAGCGAACTCCAAGAGACCCAGTACTTC. Translation: CAISELQETQYF.

The rearrangement links TRBV6-5 to TRBJ2-1, with TRBD2 as a possible D gene (5 bases). This CDR3 has 15 amino acids. V lost 8 bases and J 0 bases, leaving 14 bases between the germline ends. The germline gives CDR1 MNHEY, CDR2 SVGAGI. The CDR3 region is CASRLRESSYNEQFF. CDR3 nucleotides: TGTGCCAGCCGCCTACGGGAAAGCTCCTACAATGAGCAGTTCTTC.

The CDR3 is CASGQGVGETQYF. The DNA of the CDR3 is TGTGCCAGCGGACAGGGAGTAGGGGAGACCCAGTACTTC. V is TRBV11-3 and J is TRBJ2-5; TRBD1 agrees at 8 bases. The V and J ends lost 8 bases and 5 bases, in that order; junction bases with no gene match: 7. Germline lookup yields CDR1 SGHNT and CDR2 YENEEA. The CDR3 is 13 amino acids.

The genes are TRBV5-8 and TRBJ2-5; no clear D gene. Trimming stripped 0 bases from V and 4 bases from J, with 4 bases between. Germline V CDR1 and CDR2: SGHTS, YDEGEE. The CDR3 extends over 12 amino acids. CDR3 residues: CASSLARETQYF. CDR3 DNA sequence: TGTGCCAGCAGCTTGGCCAGAGAGACCCAGTACTTC.

This clone was counted once. V gene TRBV6-5 combines with J gene TRBJ2-5, with 9 positions matching TRBD1. V was pared by 7 bases and J by 1 base, with 7 bases of the junction left unmatched. CDR1 MNHEY and CDR2 SVGAGI come from the germline V gene. The CDR3 covers 15 residues. The CDR3 nucleotides are TGTGCCAGCAATCGGGACAGGGTGGGCCAAGAGACCCAGTACTTC. Its protein product is CASNRDRVGQETQYF.

V and J are TRBV11-3 and TRBJ1-2, with 7 bases aligning to TRBD1. There are 14 residues in the CDR3. J was trimmed by 3 bases and V by 2 bases; bases with no gene match: 3. Germline values: CDR1 SGHNT, CDR2 YENEEA. CDR3 in DNA: TGTGCCAGCAGCTTATCGGGGACAGACTATGGCTACACCTTC. Its protein product is CASSLSGTDYGYTF.

The chain employs TRBV2 and TRBJ2-1; 8 bases line up with TRBD2. CDR1 and CDR2 (germline): SNHLY, FYNNEI. This CDR3 comprises 14 residues. V trimming: 1 base; J trimming: 8 bases; junction bases outside the gene matches: 4. CDR3 loop: CASSEGSGSYEQFF. In DNA, the CDR3 is TGTGCCAGCAGTGAAGGGAGCGGGAGCTATGAGCAGTTCTTC.

The chain carries TRBV29-1 and TRBJ2-1, with D tentatively TRBD2 (5 bases). The CDR3 contains 17 residues. V was clipped by 4 bases and J by 0 bases, with 19 bases between them. Germline values: CDR1 SQVTM, CDR2 ANQGSEA. The CDR3 sequence: CSVGALLGFSSYNEQFF. CDR3 sequence (DNA): TGCAGCGTTGGGGCCCTACTAGGCTTTAGCTCCTACAATGAGCAGTTCTTC.

The chain links TRBV18 to TRBJ1-6, with 9 bases aligning to TRBD1. The germline gives CDR1 KGHSH, CDR2 LQKENI. The trim removed 3 bases at V and 7 bases at J, leaving 4 bases unmatched. The CDR3 runs to 15 residues. The CDR3 is CASSPGTGLNSPLHF. CDR3 nucleotides: TGTGCCAGCTCACCCGGGACAGGGTTGAATTCACCCCTCCACTTT.

The rearrangement joins TRBV10-3 to TRBJ2-5; 10 bases agree with TRBD2. This CDR3 contains 16 residues. Trimming took 2 bases from V and 1 from J; bases not matched to a gene: 4. The V gene's germline CDR1 is ENHRY and CDR2 SYGVKD. CDR3: CAISEGLAAAQETQYF. CDR3 nucleotide sequence: TGTGCCATCAGTGAGGGACTAGCGGCAGCCCAAGAGACCCAGTACTTC.